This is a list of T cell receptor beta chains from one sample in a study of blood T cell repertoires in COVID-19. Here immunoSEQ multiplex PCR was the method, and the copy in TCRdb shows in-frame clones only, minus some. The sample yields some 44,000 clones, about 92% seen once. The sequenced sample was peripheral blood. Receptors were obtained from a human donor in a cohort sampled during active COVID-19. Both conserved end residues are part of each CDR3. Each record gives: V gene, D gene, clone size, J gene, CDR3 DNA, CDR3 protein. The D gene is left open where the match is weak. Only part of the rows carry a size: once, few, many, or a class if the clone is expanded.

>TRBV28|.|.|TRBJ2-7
TGTGCCAGCAGTTTATACGGTGAGCGGGAGCAGTACTTC
CASSLYGEREQYF
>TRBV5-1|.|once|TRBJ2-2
TGCGCCAGCATTGGACTGACCTCGAACACCGGGGAGCTGTTTTTT
CASIGLTSNTGELFF
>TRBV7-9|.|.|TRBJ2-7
TGTGCCAGCAGCTTAGGGAGTCGAAGTGGGCAGTACTTC
CASSLGSRSGQYF
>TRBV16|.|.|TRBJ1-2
TGTGCCAGCAGCCGCGAGGACAGATCCTACTATGGCTACACCTTC
CASSREDRSYYGYTF
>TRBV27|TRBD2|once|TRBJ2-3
TGTGCCAGCACCCCCCGTCCCCAGCGGGGGTCGGCAGATACGCAGTATTTT
CASTPRPQRGSADTQYF
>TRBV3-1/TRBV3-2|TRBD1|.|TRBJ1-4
TGTGCCAGCAGCCATGGGACAGGGGGGGAAAAACTGTTTTTT
CASSHGTGGEKLFF
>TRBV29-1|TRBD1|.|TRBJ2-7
TGCAGCGTTGAAAAGGGACAGGGCTACGAGCAGTACTTC
CSVEKGQGYEQYF
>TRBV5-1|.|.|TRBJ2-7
TGCGCCAGCCAGGGAATCGGCTACGAGCAGTACTTC
CASQGIGYEQYF
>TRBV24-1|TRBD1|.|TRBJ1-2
TGTGCCACCAGTGATTTACACAGGGGCGGTGGCTACACCTTC
CATSDLHRGGGYTF
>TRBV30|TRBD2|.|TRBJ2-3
TGTGCCTGGAGACTAGCGGGGAGCACAGATACGCAGTATTTT
CAWRLAGSTDTQYF
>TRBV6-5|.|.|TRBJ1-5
TGTGCCAGCAGTTACTCAGGGGATAGGAATCAGCCCCAGCATTTT
CASSYSGDRNQPQHF
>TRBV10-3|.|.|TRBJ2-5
TGTGCCACCGGGTCGGGTAGTAACCAAGAGACCCAGTACTTC
CATGSGSNQETQYF
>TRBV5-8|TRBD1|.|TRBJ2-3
TGTGCCAGCAGACGACAGGGAATCACAGATACGCAGTATTTT
CASRRQGITDTQYF
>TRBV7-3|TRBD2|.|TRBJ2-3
TGTGCCAGCAGTGCGGGAGGGTGGACAGATACGCAGTATTTT
CASSAGGWTDTQYF
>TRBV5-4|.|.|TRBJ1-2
TGTGCCAGCAGCTTGAAAGGAGATGGCTACACCTTC
CASSLKGDGYTF
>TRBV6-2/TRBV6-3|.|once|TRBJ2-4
TGTGCCAGCAGTGGATTTACGGAGTGGGTCAAAAACATTCAGTACTTC
CASSGFTEWVKNIQYF
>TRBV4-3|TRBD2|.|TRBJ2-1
TGCGCCAGCAGCCAGAGGGCAGGGAGGGATGAGCAGTTCTTC
CASSQRAGRDEQFF
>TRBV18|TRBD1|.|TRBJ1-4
TGTGCCAGCTCACCACCGGGACAGGGGGAAAAACTGTTTTTT
CASSPPGQGEKLFF